Sequencing of this T cell receptor beta chain was carried out in a study of human T cells and chemical hapten exposure. Study-wide context: An area of 2 cm by roughly 2 cm on upper inner arm skin received 2% DPC for sensitization. TCR yield per sample varied, mainly due to pooled library volumes.

CDR1 is LGHNT, CDR2 FRNRAP, per germline. V was clipped by 6 bases and J by 0 bases; unmatched bases: 16. This CDR3 contains 20 residues. In the original processing: There were a median of approximately 88,000 TCRs per sample, with a range from about 20,000 to 700,000. TCRdb re-called the RACE reads with MiXCR, one entry per CDR3 protein. TCRdb, not the original authors, processed these V and J calls. This repertoire shows 95,000 to 150,000 distinct CDR3 sequences, around 11% found once; its top ten account for approximately 2.5%. The time point denotes: patch test 3, about 24 weeks after DPC sensitization. As for treatment: therapeutic diphenylcyclopropenone sensitization with weekly scalp DPC. Total RNA extraction was carried out from unfractionated whole blood.

The TCR was taken from a woman between 50 and 59 years old with alopecia areata. Some clones in this sample may be carry-over from other donors' samples. The material sequenced was whole blood, taken in connection with sensitization to the hapten diphenylcyclopropenone (DPC). This chain links TRBV12-5 with TRBJ2-1, with 11 bases that match TRBD2. In DNA, the CDR3 is TGTGCTAGTGGCCCGGTGGTGGCTAGCGGGAGGTTGATCTCCTACAATGAGCAGTTCTTC. It codes for CASGPVVASGRLISYNEQFF.